The source of this T cell receptor (beta chain) is a study of T cell changes during pregnancy in multiple sclerosis (dated by TCRdb to between 2018 and 2021). Context from the whole study: In women with multiple sclerosis, the researchers looked at how the T cell repertoire shifted as pregnancy progressed.

V is cut back by 3 bases and J by 5 bases, with 10 bases in the junction unmatched. From a lookup of the germline V gene, CDR1 and CDR2 are SGHDT and YYEEEE. There are 17 amino acids in the CDR3, from cysteine to phenylalanine inclusive. Only the CDR3 portion is preserved as DNA: 51 bases, with reading frame beginning at the first base. Receptor amplification or capture employed the immunoSEQ multiplex PCR assay. TCRdb provides this immuneACCESS table in a form limited to in-frame rearrangements. Some clones are lacking; in checked studies, under half of them reflect an unresolved V gene, and why the rest are absent is not known. Counted in this sample were about 120,000 clones; 80% to 95% of them appeared once. Under 7% of the sample goes to the ten largest clones. Only one count was recorded for this clone. This receptor's antigen is unknown. Per-base quality was not reported, and no clone a single base away is much larger than it.

This material consisted of peripheral blood, taken before pregnancy. This sequence was found in a female donor with multiple sclerosis, enrolled in a pregnancy study. The chain is encoded by TRBV5-6 joined to TRBJ2-5; 13 bases in the junction line up with TRBD2. The CDR3 here reads CASSSTSGRARLETQYF. The DNA sequence follows: TGTGCCAGCAGCTCCACTAGCGGGAGGGCCCGATTGGAGACCCAGTACTTC. With the portions outside the CDR3 filled from the reference TRBV5-6 and TRBJ2-5 genes, the complete variable region becomes DAGVTQSPTHLIKTRGQQVTLRCSPKSGHDTVSWYQQALGQGPQFIFQYYEEEERQRGNFPDRFSGHQFPNYSSELNVNALLLGDSALYLCASSSTSGRARLETQYFGPGTRLLVL.